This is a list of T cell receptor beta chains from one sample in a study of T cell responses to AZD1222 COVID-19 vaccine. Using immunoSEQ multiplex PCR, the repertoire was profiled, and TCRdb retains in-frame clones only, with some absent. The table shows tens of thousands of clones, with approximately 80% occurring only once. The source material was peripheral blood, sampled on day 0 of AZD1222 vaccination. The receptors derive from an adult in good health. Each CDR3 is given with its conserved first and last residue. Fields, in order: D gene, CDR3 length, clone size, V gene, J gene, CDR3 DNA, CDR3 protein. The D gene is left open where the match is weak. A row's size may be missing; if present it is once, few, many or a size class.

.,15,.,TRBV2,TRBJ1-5,TGTGCCAGCAGTGAAGGGACAGTAGAAGTCCAGCCCCAGCATTTT,CASSEGTVEVQPQHF
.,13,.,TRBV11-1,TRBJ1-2,TGTGCCAGCAGCGCAACTGCAGATTATGGCTACACCTTC,CASSATADYGYTF
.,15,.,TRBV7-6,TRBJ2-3,TGTGCCAGCAGCTTGGATTGGGGGGGCACAGATACGCAGTATTTT,CASSLDWGGTDTQYF
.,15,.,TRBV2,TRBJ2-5,TGTGCCAGCAGTCGATCAGGAGGGTACCAAGAGACCCAGTACTTC,CASSRSGGYQETQYF
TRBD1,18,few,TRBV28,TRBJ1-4,TGTGCCAGCAGTTCCCTCCAGCGACAGGGGGCAACTAATGAAAAACTGTTTTTT,CASSSLQRQGATNEKLFF
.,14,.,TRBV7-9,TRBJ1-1,TGTGCCAGCAGCTTAGTAGGCAGGGGAGCTGAAGCTTTCTTT,CASSLVGRGAEAFF
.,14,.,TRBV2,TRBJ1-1,TGTGCCAGCAGTGACCACAGCCGGGGCACTGAAGCTTTCTTT,CASSDHSRGTEAFF
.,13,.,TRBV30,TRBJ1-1,TGTGCCTGGAGTAGGGGGGGGCAGTCTGAAGCTTTCTTT,CAWSRGGQSEAFF
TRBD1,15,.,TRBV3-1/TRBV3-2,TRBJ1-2,TGTGCCAGCAGCCATTGGGACAGGGGTAAAAATGGCTACACCTTC,CASSHWDRGKNGYTF
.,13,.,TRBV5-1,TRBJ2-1,TGCGCCAGCAGCTTGGGGGCTCGTAATGAGCAGTTCTTC,CASSLGARNEQFF
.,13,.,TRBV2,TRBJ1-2,TGTGCCAGATCGCAGGGTTACGAGTATGGCTACACCTTC,CARSQGYEYGYTF
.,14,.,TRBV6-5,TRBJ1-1,TGTGCCAGCAGTTACTGGGGCAGGAACACTGAAGCTTTCTTT,CASSYWGRNTEAFF
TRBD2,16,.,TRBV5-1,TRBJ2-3,TGCGCCAGCAGCTACCGACTAGCGGGAGACGCAGATACGCAGTATTTT,CASSYRLAGDADTQYF
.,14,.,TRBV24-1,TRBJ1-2,TGTGCCACCAGGGACCGGGATTATAACTATGGCTACACCTTC,CATRDRDYNYGYTF
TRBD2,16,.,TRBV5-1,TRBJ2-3,TGCGCCAGCAGCGACGCGACTAGCGGGAGGGTGGGTACGCAGTATTTT,CASSDATSGRVGTQYF
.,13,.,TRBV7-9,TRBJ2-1,TGTGCCAGCAGCCGATCAGGGGTCAATGAGCAGTTCTTC,CASSRSGVNEQFF
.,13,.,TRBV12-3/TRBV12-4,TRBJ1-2,TGTGCCAGCAATCTAGCGGGGCTTCATGGCTACACCTTC,CASNLAGLHGYTF
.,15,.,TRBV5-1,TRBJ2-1,TGCGCCAGCAGCCCCGAACTAGCAGTCTACAATGAGCAGTTCTTC,CASSPELAVYNEQFF
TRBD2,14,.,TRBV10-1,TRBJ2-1,TGCGCCACGGCTTCGGGACTAGCGGCCGATGAGCAGTTCTTC,CATASGLAADEQFF
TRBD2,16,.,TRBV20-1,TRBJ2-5,TGCAGTGCTAGTGGTGATCGGGGGGAGCCAGGAGAGACCCAGTACTTC,CSASGDRGEPGETQYF
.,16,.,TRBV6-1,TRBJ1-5,TGTGCCAGCAGTGAATTCAGTGGGGCGTCCAATCAGCCCCAGCATTTT,CASSEFSGASNQPQHF
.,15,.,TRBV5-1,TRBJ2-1,TGCGCCAGCAGCCTCCGGGACTTTAGGGAGAATGAGCAGTTCTTC,CASSLRDFRENEQFF
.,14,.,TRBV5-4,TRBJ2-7,TGTGCCAGCAGCGCAGGGGATAGCCCCTACGAGCAGTACTTC,CASSAGDSPYEQYF
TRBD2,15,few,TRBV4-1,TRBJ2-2,TGCGCCAGCAGCGAGGGACTAGCGGGAGCCGGGGAGCTGTTTTTT,CASSEGLAGAGELFF
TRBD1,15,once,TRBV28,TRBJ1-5,TGTGCCAGCAGTTACCCGGGACAGGGGTACCAGCCCCAGCATTTT,CASSYPGQGYQPQHF
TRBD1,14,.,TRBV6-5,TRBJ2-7,TGTGCCAGCAGGGGGACAGGGTATTCCTACGAGCAGTACTTC,CASRGTGYSYEQYF
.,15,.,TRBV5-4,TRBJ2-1,TGTGCCAGCAGCTTGTTGCTCTCCCCTTACAATGAGCAGTTCTTC,CASSLLLSPYNEQFF
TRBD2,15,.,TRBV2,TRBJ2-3,TGTGCCAGCCGAGGGACTAGCGGGATGGTAGATACGCAGTATTTT,CASRGTSGMVDTQYF
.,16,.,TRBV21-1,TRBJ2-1,TGTGCCAGCAGCAAAGCCAGCGGGAGACTCTACAATGAGCAGTTCTTC,CASSKASGRLYNEQFF
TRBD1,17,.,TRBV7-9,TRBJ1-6,TGTGCCAGCAGCTTAGCCACAGGGGGCTTTACGGATTCACCCCTCCACTTT,CASSLATGGFTDSPLHF
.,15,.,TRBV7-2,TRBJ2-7,TGTGCCAGCAGCTTAGCCGCTGAGGTCACCTACGAGCAGTACTTC,CASSLAAEVTYEQYF
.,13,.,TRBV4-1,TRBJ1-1,TGCGCCAGCAGCCAGCAACAGGACACTGAAGCTTTCTTT,CASSQQQDTEAFF
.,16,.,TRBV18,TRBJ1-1,TGTGCCAGCTCACCACCATCTGGGGCGCAGATCACTGAAGCTTTCTTT,CASSPPSGAQITEAFF
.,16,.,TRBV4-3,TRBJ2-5,TGCGCCAGCAGCCAAGCCCTCTTAGCGGAACAAGAGACCCAGTACTTC,CASSQALLAEQETQYF
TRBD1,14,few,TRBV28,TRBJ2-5,TGTGCCAGCAGTCCGGACAGGACCTCATGGACCCAGTACTTC,CASSPDRTSWTQYF
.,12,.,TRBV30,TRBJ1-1,TGTGCCGGGACGGGGGGAAACACTGAAGCTTTCTTT,CAGTGGNTEAFF
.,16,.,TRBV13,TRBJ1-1,TGTGCCAGCAGCTCTTCCTGGGGAGGGAAGAACACTGAAGCTTTCTTT,CASSSSWGGKNTEAFF